This T cell receptor beta chain is from a study of blood T cell repertoires in COVID-19. Study processing details: Reference gene primer amplification yielded estimated nucleated cell counts. Only in-frame clones appear in the TCRdb table, and some are missing; sequencing was by immunoSEQ multiplex PCR. V, J and clone size were drawn from that table, and D and trimming were deduced from the DNA. The table shows some 200,000 clones, with 70% to 85% occurring only once. In germline, CDR1 is SNHLY, CDR2 FYNNEI. V lost 8 bases, J lost 8 bases, and 10 bases lay in between. The CDR3 is made up of 11 amino acids.

The sequenced sample consisted of peripheral blood. The TCR comes from an elderly woman with COVID-19, enrolled during active disease. The chain couples TRBV2 to TRBJ1-5, with D possibly TRBD1 on 5 matching bases. Here the CDR3 reads CASGPREPQHF. CDR3 nucleotides: TGTGCCAGCGGGCCCAGGGAGCCCCAGCATTTT.